This is a list of T cell receptor beta chains from one sample in a study of blood T cell repertoires in COVID-19. Produced via immunoSEQ multiplex PCR; TCRdb's table is partial and in-frame only. This sample has about 90,000 clones; approximately 84% occur once, and the top ten carry around a quarter. Sequencing input: peripheral blood. These receptors were collected from a man older than 75 with active or convalescent COVID-19. The CDR3 runs from the conserved cysteine through the conserved F or W. Clone size is shown for a subset of rows, as once, few, many or a class of expanded clone.

>.|TRBV2|TRBJ1-2
CASSGGTGNGYTF
>.|TRBV14|TRBJ1-5
CASSQARNQPQHF
>.|TRBV2|TRBJ1-4
CASSEGTGGEKLFF
>.|TRBV6-6|TRBJ1-1
CASSSQGVNTEAFF
>.|TRBV3-1/TRBV3-2|TRBJ1-1
CASSQGSTGLLNTEAFF
>.|TRBV28|TRBJ1-1
CASSSQTIGNTEAFF
>.|TRBV6-5|TRBJ1-6
CATHPPGAYNSPLHF
>.|TRBV7-2|TRBJ1-1
CASSITGARGTEAFF
>.|TRBV20-1|TRBJ1-2
CSATGQRGYTF
>few|TRBV29-1|TRBJ2-5
CSVDSGTGGRETQYF
>.|TRBV7-2|TRBJ2-7
CASSLPLGQGAMYEQYF
>.|TRBV11-3|TRBJ2-2
CASSQRTVNTGELFF
>.|TRBV5-1|TRBJ1-5
CASSPNGGDVQPQHF
>.|TRBV7-9|TRBJ1-2
CASSPTGFYGYTF
>.|TRBV12-3/TRBV12-4|TRBJ1-2
CASSSYNYGYTF